This T cell receptor beta chain was observed in a study of a mutant IDH1 vaccine in newly diagnosed glioma. Time point noted: baseline, week 1 (first vaccination visit). The treatment here: pre-vaccination baseline after standard-of-care therapy. The data were produced by immunoSEQ multiplex PCR, yet TCRdb's version contains in-frame clones alone and is incomplete. The sample includes around 54,000 clones, approximately 78% of them seen just once. CDR1 is SEHNR and CDR2 is FQNEAQ in the germline V gene (reference sequence). The CDR3 totals 14 residues. Trimming left V 1 base short and J 2 bases short, with 8 bases between.

Sample: PBMCs, taken from a glioma patient treated with radiotherapy, temozolomide or both. This receptor was taken from a man between 18 and 29 years old with glioma. The chain combines TRBV7-9 with TRBJ1-2; unclear D gene. The CDR3 here is CASSLGQTNYGYTF. CDR3 DNA: TGTGCCAGCAGCTTAGGGCAGACGAACTATGGCTACACCTTC.